This TCR beta chain is from a study of T cell repertoires in cytomegalovirus infection. Overall study results and limits: It was HLA-C-restricted CMV-specific TCR beta clonotypes that dominated the response ex vivo.

MiXCR, applied by TCRdb to the reads, yields one record per CDR3 protein. The sample includes just under 550,000 distinct CDR3 sequences, around 27% seen only once; the top ten take roughly 13%. At least ten counts were recorded for this clonotype. What it recognizes is unknown. CDR3 length equals 15 residues. Germline CDR1 is SGHTA and CDR2 is FQGNSA. The germline V and J ends were trimmed by 1 base and 7 bases, with 14 bases remaining between them. What was sequenced was PBMCs. This clonotype originated in a human donor in good health (CMV status not recorded). Some clones in this sample may be carry-over from other donors' samples. This chain connects TRBV7-2 to TRBJ2-1; TRBD1 might be the D (7 bases). The CDR3, as DNA: TGTGCCAGCAGCTTAGGTTTTGCAGGGGGGAATGAGCAGTTCTTC. Protein sequence: CASSLGFAGGNEQFF.